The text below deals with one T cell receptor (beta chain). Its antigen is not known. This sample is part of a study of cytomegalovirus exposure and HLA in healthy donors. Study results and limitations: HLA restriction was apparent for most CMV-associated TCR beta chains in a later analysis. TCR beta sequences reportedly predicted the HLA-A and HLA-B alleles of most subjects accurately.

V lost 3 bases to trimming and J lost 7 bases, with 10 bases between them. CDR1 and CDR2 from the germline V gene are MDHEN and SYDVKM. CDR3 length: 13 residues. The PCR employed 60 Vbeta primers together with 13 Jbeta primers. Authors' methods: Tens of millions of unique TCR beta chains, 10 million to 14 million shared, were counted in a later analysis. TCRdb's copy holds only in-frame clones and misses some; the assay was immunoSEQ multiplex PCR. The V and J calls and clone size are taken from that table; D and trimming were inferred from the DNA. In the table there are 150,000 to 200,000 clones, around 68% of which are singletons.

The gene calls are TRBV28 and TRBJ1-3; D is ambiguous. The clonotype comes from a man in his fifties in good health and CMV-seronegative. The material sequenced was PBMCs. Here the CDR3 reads CASSFGGPNTIYF. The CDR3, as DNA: TGTGCCAGCAGTTTCGGAGGGCCTAACACCATATATTTT.